The 2 T cell receptor beta chains given below trace back to one sample, sequenced in a study of T cell changes during pregnancy in multiple sclerosis. Sequencing used immunoSEQ multiplex PCR; TCRdb keeps in-frame clones, though not all of them. The profile covers tens of thousands of clones, with 85% to 95% appearing a single time and approximately 2.4% taken by the ten largest. This specimen consisted of peripheral blood, obtained before pregnancy. The source of these receptors is a female donor with multiple sclerosis, enrolled in a pregnancy study.

The gene calls are TRBV29-1 and TRBJ2-1; 10 nucleotides line up with TRBD2. The CDR3 contains 13 residues. With 8 bases clipped from V and 3 bases from J, the junction kept 4 bases outside the gene matches. Germline V lookup: CDR1 SQVTM, CDR2 ANQGSEA. CDR3 nucleotides: TGCAGCCTTAGCGGGAGGAGCTACAATGAGCAGTTCTTC. As protein: CSLSGRSYNEQFF.

The CDR3 nucleotides read TGCGCCAGCAGCCAAGATGCTAGCGGGCCTAATGAGCAGTTCTTC. Protein product: CASSQDASGPNEQFF. V gene TRBV4-3 combines with J gene TRBJ2-1; TRBD2 aligns across 8 bases. The V and J ends lost 0 bases and 7 bases, in that order; junction bases with no gene match: 5. The CDR3 is made up of 15 amino acids. Germline V gene lookup returns CDR1 LGHNA and CDR2 YSLEER.